This entry lists 8 T cell receptor beta chains sequenced from one sample in a study of T cells after yellow fever vaccination. TCRdb independently ran MiXCR on the 5' RACE reads; one entry per CDR3 protein. The sample shows more than 20,000 distinct CDR3 sequences, 4% to 6% of them seen only once. Source: PBMCs, either bulk or a sorted T-cell subset (CD4+, CD8+, memory, or dextramer-sorted; not recorded which), taken approximately 40 days after the first yellow fever vaccination. These TCRs come from a man between 18 and 35 years old who received the YFV17D yellow fever vaccine.

This clonotype was recorded many times. The rearrangement links TRBV9 to TRBJ2-7; TRBD1 aligns across 7 bases. The germline gives CDR1 SGDLS, CDR2 YYNGEE. CDR3 length: 13 residues. V lost 4 bases and J lost 0; bases outside the gene matches: 1. Here the CDR3 reads CASSRDSSYEQYF. The CDR3 coding sequence is TGTGCCAGCAGCCGGGACAGCTCCTACGAGCAGTACTTC.

At least ten counts were recorded for this clonotype. This sequence joins TRBV2 and TRBJ1-5; 8 bases agree with TRBD1. Germline-derived CDR1 and CDR2 are SNHLY and FYNNEI. J gave up 4 bases and V 9 bases, and 5 bases lay outside the gene matches. This CDR3 has 13 amino acids. For the CDR3, the DNA is TGTGCCAGTAATACAGGGGGAAATCAGCCCCAGCATTTT. Translation gives CASNTGGNQPQHF.

This clonotype was found many times. The gene calls are TRBV11-3 and TRBJ2-3, with D tentatively TRBD2 (5 bases). Between the trimmed V and J ends, which lost 5 bases and 1 base, there was a span of 7 bases. CDR1 SGHNT and CDR2 YENEEA come from the germline V gene. CDR3 length: 13 amino acids. This chain's CDR3 is CASSTRGTDTQYF. The CDR3 region has the DNA TGTGCCAGCAGCACGCGGGGCACAGATACGCAGTATTTT.

This clonotype has a count of ten or more. The CDR3 region is CASRRSSANTGELFF. CDR3 nucleotide sequence: TGTGCCAGCAGACGATCTAGCGCGAACACCGGGGAGCTGTTTTTT. The chain uses TRBV3-1 and TRBJ2-2, with a possible D match to TRBD2 (6 bases). CDR3 length: 15 residues. In germline, CDR1 is LGHDT, CDR2 YNNKEL (reference sequence). Trimming took 6 bases from V and 0 from J, leaving 11 bases between them.

The sample holds many counts of this clonotype. This chain connects TRBV7-9 to TRBJ1-3; D uncertain. The V end lost 5 bases, the J end lost 0 bases, and 11 bases lay between the germline ends. The V gene's germline CDR1 is SEHNR and CDR2 FQNEAQ (reference sequence). This CDR3 region has 15 residues. CDR3 sequence reads: CASSRHIPSGNTIYF. As DNA, the CDR3 is TGTGCCAGCAGCCGTCACATCCCCTCTGGAAACACCATATATTTT.

This clonotype showed up many times. The chain joins TRBV5-1 to TRBJ2-7, with a possible D match to TRBD1 (5 bases). Germline values: CDR1 SGHRS, CDR2 YFSETQ. This CDR3 is 14 amino acids long. Trimming cost V 0 bases and J 0 bases, with 7 bases left between them. CDR3 coding DNA: TGCGCCAGCAGCTTGGTGACAGACTCCTACGAGCAGTACTTC. The encoded protein is CASSLVTDSYEQYF.

This clonotype was picked up many times. The chain combines TRBV7-3 with TRBJ2-3; TRBD2 aligns across 8 bases. Per germline, CDR1 SGHTA and CDR2 FQGTGA. This CDR3 has 18 residues. V gave up 2 bases and J gave up 0 bases; unmatched junction bases: 10. The CDR3 loop reads CASSLPAGDPRSTDTQYF. The CDR3 DNA reads as TGTGCCAGCAGCTTACCAGCGGGGGATCCCCGTAGCACAGATACGCAGTATTTT.

By share, this clonotype counts as medium-sized (0.01 to 0.1%). The CDR3 here is CAIRSGVAGYEQYV. DNA of the CDR3: TGTGCCATCAGATCTGGAGTTGCCGGCTACGAGCAGTACGTC. This chain links TRBV10-3 with TRBJ2-7; D call uncertain. The V gene lost 6 bases and the J gene lost 3 bases, with 15 bases spanning the gap. Per the germline V gene, CDR1 is ENHRY and CDR2 is SYGVKD. The CDR3 runs 14 residues.